These 25 T cell receptor beta chains were sequenced from one sample in a study of blood T cell repertoires in COVID-19. Assay used: immunoSEQ multiplex PCR; TCRdb lists only in-frame clones, some missing. Among about 150,000 clones listed, around three quarters were seen once. Sequences were obtained from peripheral blood. These receptors were collected from a man aged 60-69 years with acute or convalescent COVID-19.

This sequence joins TRBV4-2 and TRBJ2-5; 12 bases agree with TRBD2. This CDR3 is 15 amino acids long. The junction had 5 bases not matched to a gene; V was cut back by 4 bases and J by 5 bases. Germline V gene lookup returns CDR1 LGHNA and CDR2 YNFKEQ. CDR3 in DNA: TGTGCCAGCAGCCGGTCTAGCGGGAGGGCCGAGACCCAGTACTTC. This gives the protein CASSRSSGRAETQYF.

The rearrangement joins TRBV24-1 to TRBJ2-7, with TRBD1 identical over 8 bases. The V gene's germline CDR1 is KGHDR and CDR2 SFDVKD. The V and J ends lost 4 bases and 2 bases, in that order; junction bases with no gene match: 9. The CDR3 covers 16 residues. The CDR3 coding sequence is TGTGCCACCAGTGACACCCTGGGACAGGAGACCTACGAGCAGTACTTC. Protein: CATSDTLGQETYEQYF.

The J gene is TRBJ2-7, the V gene TRBV25-1; tentative D call: TRBD2 (5 bases). Germline CDR1 reads MGHDK; CDR2 reads SYGVNS. This CDR3 is built from 13 residues. Trimming pared 8 bases from V and 2 bases from J, leaving 13 bases between. The CDR3 DNA reads TGTGCCAGCGGCCGGGATCCTCCCTACGAGCAGTACTTC. It codes for CASGRDPPYEQYF.

This rearrangement joins TRBV7-2 to TRBJ2-7, with 10 nucleotides matching TRBD1. Trimming took 5 bases from V and 3 from J; bases not matched to a gene: 4. CDR3 length equals 14 residues. Germline CDR1 is SGHTA and CDR2 is FQGNSA. CDR3 sequence reads: CASSQGQGFYEQYF. The CDR3 DNA is TGTGCCAGCAGCCAGGGACAGGGGTTCTACGAGCAGTACTTC.

The sample holds one count of this clone. The chain links TRBV7-6 to TRBJ2-5; no clear D. Between the trimmed V and J ends, which lost 5 bases and 1 base, there was a span of 8 bases. The CDR3 length is 13 residues. Looked up from germline, CDR1 is SGHVS and CDR2 is FNYEAQ. The CDR3: CASSQLSQETQYF. The DNA for the CDR3 is TGTGCCAGCAGCCAATTGAGCCAAGAGACCCAGTACTTC.

The rearrangement links TRBV5-1 to TRBJ2-3, with TRBD2 matching over 7 bases. The CDR3 runs 18 residues. V shed 0 bases and J 0 bases; nucleotides not matched to a gene: 10. Germline V CDR1 and CDR2: SGHRS, YFSETQ. CDR3 DNA: TGCGCCAGCAGCTTGGGTGCATTTGGGCGGGGGAGCACAGATACGCAGTATTTT. Amino acid sequence: CASSLGAFGRGSTDTQYF. The full variable domain, with the rest looked up from reference TRBV5-1 and TRBJ2-3, is KAGVTQTPRYLIKTRGQQVTLSCSPISGHRSVSWYQQTPGQGLQFLFEYFSETQRNKGNFPGRFSGRQFSNSRSEMNVSTLELGDSALYLCASSLGAFGRGSTDTQYFGPGTRLTVL.

This clone was found a few times. The chain couples TRBV6-2 or TRBV6-3 to TRBJ2-1; 7 nucleotides align to TRBD2. CDR3 length equals 14 residues. V lost 5 bases to trimming and J lost 6 bases; unmatched junction nucleotides: 7. Germline V gives CDR1 MNHEY, CDR2 SVGEGT. The CDR3 protein is CASSRAGLGNEQFF. In DNA, the CDR3 is TGTGCCAGCAGTCGAGCGGGATTGGGCAATGAGCAGTTCTTC.

The rearrangement uses TRBV11-3 and TRBJ2-1; D gene uncertain. V lost 1 base to trimming and J lost 6 bases, with 7 bases between them. This CDR3 comprises 13 residues. CDR1 is SGHNT, CDR2 YENEEA, per germline. The CDR3 loop reads CASSLGDSNEQFF. For the CDR3, the DNA is TGTGCCAGCAGCTTAGGTGATAGCAATGAGCAGTTCTTC.

The chain uses TRBV10-3 and TRBJ2-3; D remains ambiguous. Germline V lookup: CDR1 ENHRY, CDR2 SYGVKD. V was clipped by 4 bases and J by 2 bases, with 10 bases between them. The CDR3 has 14 residues. The CDR3 DNA reads as TGTGCCATCAGTGTTGCAGTTCACACAGATACGCAGTATTTT. Translation: CAISVAVHTDTQYF.

This clone was observed once. The chain combines TRBV6-5 with TRBJ2-5, with 9 nucleotides matching TRBD1. Germline-derived CDR1 and CDR2 are MNHEY and SVGAGI. The trim removed 4 bases at V and 5 bases at J, leaving 8 bases unmatched. The CDR3 runs 15 residues. The CDR3 protein is CASSWEGQGRETQYF. CDR3 sequence (DNA): TGTGCCAGCAGTTGGGAAGGACAGGGGCGGGAGACCCAGTACTTC.

This clone was observed a handful of times. The chain joins TRBV11-2 to TRBJ1-3, with unresolved D. CDR1 is SGHAT, CDR2 FQNNGV, per germline. This CDR3 comprises 16 residues. V was pared by 0 bases and J by 0 bases, with 9 bases between. The CDR3 region is CASSLDSSYSGNTIYF. In DNA, the CDR3 is TGTGCCAGCAGCTTAGATTCGAGCTACTCTGGAAACACCATATATTTT.

This rearrangement joins TRBV28 to TRBJ1-1; no definite D call. Trimming left V 6 bases short and J 0 bases short, with 8 bases between. Looked up from germline, CDR1 is MDHEN and CDR2 is SYDVKM. The CDR3 totals 13 residues. The CDR3 region is CASRQDLNTEAFF. The CDR3 DNA reads TGTGCCAGCAGGCAGGATTTGAACACTGAAGCTTTCTTT.

The chain has TRBV21-1 and TRBJ1-4; the DNA was not compared with TRBD1, the D call given in the table. TRBV21-1 is noted as a pseudogene. The CDR3 is 14 amino acids. CDR3 sequence reads: CASSRVDRDEKLFF. The CDR3 nucleotides read TGTGCCAGCAGCAGGGTGGACAGGGATGAAAAACTGTTTTTT.

This chain links TRBV12-3 or TRBV12-4 with TRBJ1-4, with a possible D match to TRBD1 (5 bases). The CDR3 is 13 amino acids. The V end was cut by 5 bases, the J end by 8 bases, with 12 bases between. CDR3 amino acids: CASSTDMREKLFF. The CDR3 DNA reads TGTGCCAGCAGTACGGACATGAGGGAAAAACTGTTTTTT.

This sequence joins TRBV27 and TRBJ2-3; 15 bases match TRBD2. Germline values: CDR1 MNHEY, CDR2 SMNVEV (reference sequence). Trimming removed 2 bases from V and 8 bases from J; junction bases left unmatched: 2. The CDR3 runs 15 residues. The CDR3 DNA sequence: TGTGCCAGCAGTTTAGTGGGACTAGCGGGAGGTACGCAGTATTTT. Translating gives CASSLVGLAGGTQYF.

The rearrangement uses TRBV29-1 and TRBJ2-1, with a possible D match to TRBD2 (5 bases). Per germline, CDR1 SQVTM and CDR2 ANQGSEA. The CDR3 has 12 residues. Trimming took off 3 bases at V and 7 bases at J, with 10 bases between the two ends. The CDR3 DNA is TGCAGCGTTGAGGGAGTAGGGAATGAGCAGTTCTTC. Its translation is CSVEGVGNEQFF.

The rearrangement links TRBV28 to TRBJ2-3, with 11 nucleotides matching TRBD2. With V trimmed by 8 bases and J by 6 bases, 1 base remained unmatched. Germline loops: CDR1 MDHEN, CDR2 SYDVKM. The CDR3 sequence is 12 residues long. In nucleotides, the CDR3 is TGTGCCAGCGCTAGCGGGAGGGATACGCAGTATTTT. It is translated as CASASGRDTQYF.

The chain has TRBV6-1 and TRBJ2-5; the match to TRBD2 covers 8 bases. Unmatched junction bases numbered 8, after V lost 0 bases and J lost 5 bases. CDR1 MNHNS and CDR2 SASEGT come from the germline V gene. CDR3 length: 16 amino acids. The CDR3 DNA reads TGTGCCAGCAGTGAAGCCGGACTAGCAATTGGGGAGACCCAGTACTTC. It codes for CASSEAGLAIGETQYF.

This sequence joins TRBV2 and TRBJ1-6; D is unresolved. Germline V gene sequence: CDR1 SNHLY, CDR2 FYNNEI. V was trimmed by 7 bases and J by 3 bases, leaving 19 bases between them. This CDR3 has 17 amino acids. CDR3 sequence reads: CASNSFPVGRYNSPLHF. The CDR3 DNA is TGTGCCAGCAATTCTTTCCCGGTTGGTCGCTATAATTCACCCCTCCACTTT.

V gene TRBV6-4 combines with J gene TRBJ2-3, with 8 bases identical to TRBD2. Losses at the gene ends were 5 bases for V and 6 bases for J; bases not matched to a gene: 7. Germline loops: CDR1 MRHNA, CDR2 SNTAGT. CDR3 length: 14 residues. CDR3 sequence reads: CASSSGLETDTQYF. DNA for the CDR3: TGTGCCAGCAGTTCGGGACTAGAGACGGATACGCAGTATTTT.

This clone was found once. The rearrangement uses TRBV10-3 and TRBJ1-4; 9 nucleotides align to TRBD1. The CDR3 loop spans 14 amino acids. Per the germline V gene, CDR1 is ENHRY and CDR2 is SYGVKD. Trimming at V came to 3 bases and at J to 7 bases, leaving 3 bases not matched to a gene. In DNA form, the CDR3 reads TGTGCCATCAGTGATGGGACAGGGAGTGAAAAACTGTTTTTT. Its translation: CAISDGTGSEKLFF.

This chain uses TRBV5-1 with TRBJ2-3, with 7 bases aligning to TRBD1. The germline CDR1 and CDR2 sequences are SGHRS and YFSETQ. This CDR3 comprises 16 residues. Unmatched junction bases numbered 10, after V lost 4 bases and J lost 2 bases. CDR3 sequence reads: CASSRGVGTATDTQYF. The CDR3 coding sequence is TGCGCCAGCAGCAGGGGAGTAGGGACAGCCACAGATACGCAGTATTTT. Using reference TRBV5-1 and TRBJ2-3 for the parts outside the CDR3, the full variable domain is KAGVTQTPRYLIKTRGQQVTLSCSPISGHRSVSWYQQTPGQGLQFLFEYFSETQRNKGNFPGRFSGRQFSNSRSEMNVSTLELGDSALYLCASSRGVGTATDTQYFGPGTRLTVL.

The chain recombines TRBV7-2 with TRBJ2-1; the D is unclear. Germline-derived CDR1 and CDR2 are SGHTA and FQGNSA. The CDR3 extends over 15 amino acids. V dropped 1 base and J dropped 1 base, with 8 bases sitting between them. The DNA of the CDR3 is TGTGCCAGCAGCTTAGATGTTAGTTCCTACAATGAGCAGTTCTTC. Its protein product is CASSLDVSSYNEQFF.

The V and J genes are TRBV7-9 and TRBJ2-3; 12 bases match TRBD2. This CDR3 region has 18 residues. The trim removed 3 bases at V and 0 bases at J, leaving 7 bases unmatched. CDR1 and CDR2 (germline): SEHNR, FQNEAQ (reference sequence). The CDR3 loop reads CASSFPTSGSGSTDTQYF. In DNA, the CDR3 is TGTGCCAGCAGCTTCCCGACTAGCGGGAGTGGGAGCACAGATACGCAGTATTTT.

There are a few counts of this clone. The chain links TRBV2 to TRBJ2-7; D is perhaps TRBD2 (5 bases). Trimming shortened V by 4 bases and J by 4 bases, and 5 bases separated the two germline ends. This CDR3 has 11 residues. The germline gives CDR1 SNHLY, CDR2 FYNNEI. DNA of the CDR3: TGTGCCAGCAGTGGAGGGTACGAGCAGTACTTC. Protein: CASSGGYEQYF.